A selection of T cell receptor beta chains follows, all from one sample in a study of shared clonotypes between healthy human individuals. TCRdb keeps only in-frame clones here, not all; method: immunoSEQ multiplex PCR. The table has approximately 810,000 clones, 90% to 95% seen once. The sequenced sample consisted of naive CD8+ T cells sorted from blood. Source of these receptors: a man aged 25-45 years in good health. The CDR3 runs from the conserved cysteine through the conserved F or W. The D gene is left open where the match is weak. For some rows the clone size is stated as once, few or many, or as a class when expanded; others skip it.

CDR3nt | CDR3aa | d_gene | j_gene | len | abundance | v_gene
TGTGCCAGCAGTTTCTCTAGCGGGAGGTCTTACAATGAGCAGTTCTTC | CASSFSSGRSYNEQFF | TRBD2 | TRBJ2-1 | 16 | . | TRBV27
TGTGCCTGGCGAGCGGGAGTATCCTACGAGCAGTACTTC | CAWRAGVSYEQYF | TRBD2 | TRBJ2-7 | 13 | . | TRBV30
TGTGCCAGCCGGGACAGGGTGCGACGGGTAACCCCAAATCAGCCCCAGCATTTT | CASRDRVRRVTPNQPQHF | TRBD1 | TRBJ1-5 | 18 | once | TRBV5-6
TGTGCCAGCAGCTTACCGGCGGGGGACACCGGGGAGCTGTTTTTT | CASSLPAGDTGELFF | TRBD2 | TRBJ2-2 | 15 | once | TRBV7-6
TGTGCCAGCAGTTTAAGGCGTCCAGGGCCCTACAATGAGCAGTTCTTC | CASSLRRPGPYNEQFF | . | TRBJ2-1 | 16 | . | TRBV28
TGTGCCAGCAGCCCTACTAGCGGGAGGGCCCTTTGGGCCGAGCAGTACTTC | CASSPTSGRALWAEQYF | TRBD2 | TRBJ2-7 | 17 | once | TRBV28
TGTGCCATCAGTGAGGGAGGGAGCCAAGAGACCCAGTACTTC | CAISEGGSQETQYF | . | TRBJ2-5 | 14 | . | TRBV10-3
TGTGCCAGCAGCTTGGGAACAGGGGGCGTTGAGCAGTACTTC | CASSLGTGGVEQYF | TRBD1 | TRBJ2-7 | 14 | . | TRBV7-9
TGTGCCAGCAGCGTAGGGCAGCCAATGTCTATGGGCTACACCTTC | CASSVGQPMSMGYTF | . | TRBJ1-2 | 15 | . | TRBV9
TGTGCCAGCAGCGGAGACCCCCGGGGGAGGGGGAACATTCAGTACTTC | CASSGDPRGRGNIQYF | . | TRBJ2-4 | 16 | . | TRBV9
TGTGCCAGTAGTGCCGGACAGGGGCGTTACACTGAAGCTTTCTTT | CASSAGQGRYTEAFF | TRBD1 | TRBJ1-1 | 15 | . | TRBV19
TGTGCCAGCAGTGACTTCGGGGCCGGTGAGCAGTTCTTC | CASSDFGAGEQFF | . | TRBJ2-1 | 13 | . | TRBV6-4
TGTGCCAGCAGAGAGGGGGTTTGGGACACTGAAGCTTTCTTT | CASREGVWDTEAFF | . | TRBJ1-1 | 14 | . | TRBV6-6
TGTGCCAGCAGCGCCCCTTGGCGGGAGCCCACAGATACGCAGTATTTT | CASSAPWREPTDTQYF | TRBD2 | TRBJ2-3 | 16 | . | TRBV11-2
TGTGCCAGCAGCACAACCGGGACTAGTGGGGATACGCAGTATTTT | CASSTTGTSGDTQYF | TRBD2 | TRBJ2-3 | 15 | . | TRBV7-3
TGTGCCAGCAGTGAGTACACCGGGACTAGCGTCTCCTACGAGCAGTACTTC | CASSEYTGTSVSYEQYF | TRBD2 | TRBJ2-7 | 17 | . | TRBV6-1
TGTGCCAGCAGCGTAGAGTCTAATTTCCTCTATACGCAGTATTTT | CASSVESNFLYTQYF | . | TRBJ2-3 | 15 | . | TRBV9
TGCGCCAGCAGCCAAGATCGGGTGCATAGCAATCAGCCCCAGCATTTT | CASSQDRVHSNQPQHF | . | TRBJ1-5 | 16 | . | TRBV4-1